Reported below is one TCR beta chain. Its antigen remains unknown. Profiled with immunoSEQ multiplex PCR; TCRdb holds only in-frame clones, not every one. The table shows 380,000 or so clones, with 83% occurring only once. Deletions cut 0 bases from V and 10 bases from J, with 9 bases between. Germline CDR1 and CDR2: SQVTM and ANQGSEA. This CDR3 is 11 amino acids long. The source of the sample is a study of Ad26.COV2.S vaccination and SARS-CoV-2 variants. Study-wide background: Donor participated within the Ad26.COV2.S arm of the COV1001 trial. Recipients of Ad26.COV2.S got it intramuscularly, once or twice 56 days apart.

Study-level findings and limits: Post-vaccination spike-specific CD8+ and CD4+ T cell responses reportedly had substantial breadth.

The sample's treatment: over 15 received Ad26.COV2.S at low or high dose, single or two shots; about 5 received placebo; per-sample allocation not given. Sampling was performed 63 days after the first vaccine or placebo injection. The chain carries TRBV29-1 and TRBJ1-1, with D tentatively TRBD1 (5 bases). This TCR was sampled from a person between 18 and 65 years old who received the Ad26.COV2.S COVID-19 vaccine or a placebo. Sequenced here: peripheral blood, sampled in a trial of Ad26.COV2.S vaccine versus placebo. This CDR3 is CSVEEAGLAFF. CDR3 nucleotides: TGCAGCGTTGAAGAGGCAGGGCTAGCTTTCTTT.